This is a list of T cell receptor beta chains from one sample in a study of glioma-infiltrating T cells. TCRdb itself ran the multiplex PCR reads through MiXCR, one entry per CDR3 protein. This sample has some 110,000 distinct CDR3 sequences, with less than 30% found just once. The sequenced sample was glioma tissue, nonneoplastic brain tissue, or PBMCs (not recorded which). Every receptor here comes from a human donor with low-grade glioma or glioblastoma, undergoing nonglioma brain surgery, or in good health (not recorded which). CDR3s include the opening cysteine and the closing phenylalanine or tryptophan. Fields, in order: J gene, V gene, CDR3 protein.

J gene: TRBJ1-2; V gene: TRBV20-1; CDR3 protein: CSARERRGGPYGYTF
J gene: TRBJ2-5; V gene: TRBV5-1; CDR3 protein: CASSLGLAMETQYF
J gene: TRBJ2-3; V gene: TRBV5-1; CDR3 protein: CASGAEQNTDTQYF
J gene: TRBJ1-2; V gene: TRBV28; CDR3 protein: CASSIPTGTYGYTF
J gene: TRBJ1-1; V gene: TRBV4-3; CDR3 protein: CASTNTLAGGTEAFF
J gene: TRBJ2-5; V gene: TRBV6-6; CDR3 protein: CASSYSGQGRIKTEYQETQYF
J gene: TRBJ2-7; V gene: TRBV7-2; CDR3 protein: CASSLVGQLQLEQYF
J gene: TRBJ2-7; V gene: TRBV7-9; CDR3 protein: CASSWDRLGDEQYF
J gene: TRBJ1-5; V gene: TRBV12-3/TRBV12-4; CDR3 protein: CASSSPDSQPQHF
J gene: TRBJ2-2; V gene: TRBV19; CDR3 protein: CASTPLGRTNTGELFF
J gene: TRBJ2-1; V gene: TRBV20-1; CDR3 protein: CSARGTVYNEQFF
J gene: TRBJ2-3; V gene: TRBV7-9; CDR3 protein: CASSQTGTGPTDTQYF
J gene: TRBJ2-3; V gene: TRBV5-4; CDR3 protein: CASSFFDWGRDTQYF
J gene: TRBJ2-7; V gene: TRBV18; CDR3 protein: CASSQGTSYEQYF
J gene: TRBJ1-5; V gene: TRBV12-3/TRBV12-4; CDR3 protein: CASSLYKRPHNQPQHF
J gene: TRBJ2-6; V gene: TRBV7-2; CDR3 protein: CASSLAGAGANVLTF
J gene: TRBJ1-4; V gene: TRBV3-1; CDR3 protein: CASSGTGSEKLFF
J gene: TRBJ2-2; V gene: TRBV11-2; CDR3 protein: CASSPIAGRRTGELFF
J gene: TRBJ2-7; V gene: TRBV19; CDR3 protein: CASSKRGTSGSYEQYF
J gene: TRBJ2-7; V gene: TRBV9; CDR3 protein: CASSGTSGRNEQYF
J gene: TRBJ1-4; V gene: TRBV10-3; CDR3 protein: CAISDSGQNEKLFF
J gene: TRBJ2-1; V gene: TRBV12-3/TRBV12-4; CDR3 protein: CASRPTSGSTYNEQFF
J gene: TRBJ2-7; V gene: TRBV20-1; CDR3 protein: CSATMMDQTYEQYF
J gene: TRBJ2-7; V gene: TRBV20-1; CDR3 protein: CSAARTGAFYEQYF
J gene: TRBJ2-7; V gene: TRBV4-1; CDR3 protein: CASSPVWIGTSSNEQYF
J gene: TRBJ2-2; V gene: TRBV7-2; CDR3 protein: CASSLASGITGELFF
J gene: TRBJ2-1; V gene: TRBV19; CDR3 protein: CASSIESSAGGEQFF
J gene: TRBJ2-1; V gene: TRBV7-2; CDR3 protein: CASSWRPLRYDGQFF
J gene: TRBJ1-5; V gene: TRBV6-1; CDR3 protein: CATTASGQGGQPQHF
J gene: TRBJ2-7; V gene: TRBV6-2/TRBV6-3; CDR3 protein: CASTKTGSHNEQYF
J gene: TRBJ2-3; V gene: TRBV27; CDR3 protein: CASSPRGSHTDTQYF
J gene: TRBJ2-7; V gene: TRBV29-1; CDR3 protein: CSVGAASSYEQYF
J gene: TRBJ2-1; V gene: TRBV2; CDR3 protein: CASSEASVVGYNEQFF
J gene: TRBJ2-5; V gene: TRBV28; CDR3 protein: CASSTPWQQETQYF
J gene: TRBJ1-4; V gene: TRBV7-9; CDR3 protein: CASSLETGNEKLFF
J gene: TRBJ2-1; V gene: TRBV4-2; CDR3 protein: CASQESRERRF
J gene: TRBJ2-1; V gene: TRBV13; CDR3 protein: CASGAGTYNEQFF
J gene: TRBJ1-3; V gene: TRBV5-1; CDR3 protein: CASGGDGNTIYF
J gene: TRBJ2-5; V gene: TRBV7-9; CDR3 protein: CASSLVSQETQYF
J gene: TRBJ2-1; V gene: TRBV7-8; CDR3 protein: CASTQEQSYNEQFF
J gene: TRBJ2-2; V gene: TRBV19; CDR3 protein: CASSPDGYTGELFF
J gene: TRBJ2-1; V gene: TRBV18; CDR3 protein: CASSPPVQGVYNEQFF
J gene: TRBJ2-3; V gene: TRBV27; CDR3 protein: CASSRQGYTDTQYF
J gene: TRBJ2-1; V gene: TRBV19; CDR3 protein: CASRYRGINNEQFF
J gene: TRBJ2-7; V gene: TRBV6-1; CDR3 protein: CASRFDRRRLREQYF
J gene: TRBJ2-7; V gene: TRBV6-1; CDR3 protein: CASRLRDGLVYEQYF
J gene: TRBJ1-1; V gene: TRBV5-1; CDR3 protein: CASSIGGKNTEAFF
J gene: TRBJ2-5; V gene: TRBV12-3/TRBV12-4; CDR3 protein: CASGRGRETQYF
J gene: TRBJ2-7; V gene: TRBV6-1; CDR3 protein: CASRAGEWVSYEQYF
J gene: TRBJ1-3; V gene: TRBV7-9; CDR3 protein: CASSWTGGEGNTIYF
J gene: TRBJ2-3; V gene: TRBV19; CDR3 protein: CARSIGLAGTDTQYF
J gene: TRBJ2-3; V gene: TRBV29-1; CDR3 protein: CSAPSGSSDTQYF
J gene: TRBJ2-7; V gene: TRBV7-2; CDR3 protein: CASSVSGRTNEQYF
J gene: TRBJ2-2; V gene: TRBV24-1; CDR3 protein: CAPRASPRARPGLPGALFF
J gene: TRBJ1-1; V gene: TRBV5-6; CDR3 protein: CASSPEWNTEAFF